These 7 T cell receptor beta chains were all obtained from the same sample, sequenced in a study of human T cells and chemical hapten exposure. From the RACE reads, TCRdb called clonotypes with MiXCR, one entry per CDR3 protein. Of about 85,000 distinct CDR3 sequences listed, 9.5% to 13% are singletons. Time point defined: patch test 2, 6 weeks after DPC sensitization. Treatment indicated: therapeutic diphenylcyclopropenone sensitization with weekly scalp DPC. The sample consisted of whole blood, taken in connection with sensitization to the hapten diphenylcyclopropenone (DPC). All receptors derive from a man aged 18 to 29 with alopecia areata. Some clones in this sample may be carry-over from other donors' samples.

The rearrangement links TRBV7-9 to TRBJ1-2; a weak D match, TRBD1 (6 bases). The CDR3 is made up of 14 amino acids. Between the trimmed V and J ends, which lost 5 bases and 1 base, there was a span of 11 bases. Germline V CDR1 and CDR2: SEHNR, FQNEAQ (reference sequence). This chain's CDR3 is CASSPGGFNYGYTF. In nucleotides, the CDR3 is TGTGCCAGCAGCCCCGGGGGCTTTAACTATGGCTACACCTTC.

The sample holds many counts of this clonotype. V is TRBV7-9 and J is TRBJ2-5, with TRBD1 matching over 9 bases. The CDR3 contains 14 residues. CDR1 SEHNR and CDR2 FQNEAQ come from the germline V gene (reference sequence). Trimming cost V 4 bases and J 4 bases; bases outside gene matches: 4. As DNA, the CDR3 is TGTGCCAGCAGCTCCGGACAGGGGACAGAGACCCAGTACTTC. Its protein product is CASSSGQGTETQYF.

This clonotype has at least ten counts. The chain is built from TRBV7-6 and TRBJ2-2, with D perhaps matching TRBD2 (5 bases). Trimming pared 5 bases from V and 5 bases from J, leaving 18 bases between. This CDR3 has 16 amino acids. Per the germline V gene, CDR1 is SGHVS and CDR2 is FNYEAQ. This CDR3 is CASSPVPGGRTGELFF. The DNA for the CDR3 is TGTGCCAGCAGCCCCGTCCCAGGAGGCCGAACCGGGGAGCTGTTTTTT.

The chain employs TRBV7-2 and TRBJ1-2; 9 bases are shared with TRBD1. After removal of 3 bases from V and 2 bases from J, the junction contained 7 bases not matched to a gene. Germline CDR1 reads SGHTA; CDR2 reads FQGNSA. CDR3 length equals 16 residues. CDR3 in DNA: TGTGCCAGCAGCTTGACCGGGACAGGGTCCAACTATGGCTACACCTTC. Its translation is CASSLTGTGSNYGYTF. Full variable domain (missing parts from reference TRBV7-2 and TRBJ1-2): GAGVSQSPSNKVTEKGKDVELRCDPISGHTALYWYRQSLGQGLEFLIYFQGNSAPDKSGLPSDRFSAERTGGSVSTLTIQRTQQEDSAVYLCASSLTGTGSNYGYTFGSGTRLTVV.

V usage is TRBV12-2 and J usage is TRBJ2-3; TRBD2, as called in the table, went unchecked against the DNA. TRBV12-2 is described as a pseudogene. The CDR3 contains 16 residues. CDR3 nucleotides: TGTGCAAGTCGCTTAGCGGCGGGGAAGGGCACAGATACGCAGTATTTT. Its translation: CASRLAAGKGTDTQYF.

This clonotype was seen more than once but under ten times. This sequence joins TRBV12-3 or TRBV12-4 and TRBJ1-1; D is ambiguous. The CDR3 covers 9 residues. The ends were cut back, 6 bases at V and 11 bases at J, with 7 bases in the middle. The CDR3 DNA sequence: TGTGCCAGCAGCCCTGGGGCTTTCTTT. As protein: CASSPGAFF.

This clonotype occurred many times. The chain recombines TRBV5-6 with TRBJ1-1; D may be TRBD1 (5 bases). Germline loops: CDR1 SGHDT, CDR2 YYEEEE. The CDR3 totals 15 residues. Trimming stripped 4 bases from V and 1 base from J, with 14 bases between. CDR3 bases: TGTGCCAGCAGCGTCCGGGACCCGAGGAACACTGAAGCTTTCTTT. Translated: CASSVRDPRNTEAFF.